The entry below describes one T cell receptor beta chain. Its antigen is as yet unknown. This sample was included in a study of early T cells in non-severe SARS-CoV-2 infection. In the study overall: Sequencing used unsorted whole-blood bulk RNA, so chains lack pairing.

Unique molecular identifiers were attached to individual cDNA molecules. TCRdb called the 5' RACE reads again in MiXCR, with one record for every CDR3 protein. The sample holds 68,000 or so distinct CDR3 sequences; roughly a tenth are singletons and the top ten take 5.5% to 7%. The study's findings and limits: VDJdb-based annotation leaned toward anti-spike CD8 responses and missed private and CD4 specificities.

Unmatched junction bases numbered 8, after V lost 6 bases and J lost 0 bases. Germline V CDR1 and CDR2: MGHRA, YSYEKL. The CDR3 covers 16 residues. Sequenced material: whole blood. The chain is built from TRBV4-1 and TRBJ2-7, with TRBD2 matching 10 bases. The sequence derives from an adult who was a healthcare worker with PCR-confirmed SARS-CoV-2 infection or an uninfected control (not recorded which). The CDR3: CASSPSGSGVSYEQYF. The CDR3 nucleotides are TGCGCCAGCAGTCCTAGCGGGAGTGGGGTCTCCTACGAGCAGTACTTC.